Presented here are 28 T cell receptor beta chains from one specimen sequenced in a study of Ad26.COV2.S vaccination and SARS-CoV-2 variants. Treatment specified: around 19 received Ad26.COV2.S at low or high dose, single or two shots; about 5 received placebo; per-sample allocation not given. On day 63 after the first injection, vaccine and placebo recipients gave samples. Data came from immunoSEQ multiplex PCR; TCRdb stores just in-frame clones and leaves some out. The sample has roughly 400,000 clones, roughly 90% seen once. Material: peripheral blood, obtained in a trial of Ad26.COV2.S vaccine versus placebo. These receptors all come from a person aged 18-65 years who received the Ad26.COV2.S COVID-19 vaccine or a placebo.

The chain recombines TRBV20-1 with TRBJ1-2, with D perhaps matching TRBD1 (5 bases). Trimming took 6 bases from V and 8 from J, leaving 13 bases between them. Germline CDR1 reads DFQATT; CDR2 reads SNEGSKA (reference sequence). This CDR3 has 11 amino acids. CDR3 loop: CSATTAKGYTF. Here the CDR3 DNA reads TGCAGTGCCACGACAGCGAAGGGCTACACCTTC.

The J gene is TRBJ2-1, the V gene TRBV20-1; D is unresolved. Germline V gene lookup returns CDR1 DFQATT and CDR2 SNEGSKA (reference sequence). The CDR3 loop spans 11 amino acids. The V and J ends lost 6 bases and 3 bases respectively, with 6 bases between them. Here the CDR3 reads CSALSYNEQFF. CDR3 DNA: TGCAGTGCCCTGAGCTACAATGAGCAGTTCTTC.

In its sample, this clone was seen once. The rearrangement uses TRBV6-5 and TRBJ1-1; a possible D gene is TRBD1 (6 bases). This CDR3 contains 15 residues. Germline V gives CDR1 MNHEY, CDR2 SVGAGI. With 0 bases removed from V and 8 bases from J, the gap between germline ends came to 16 bases. CDR3 coding DNA: TGTGCCAGCAGTTACTCCCTACGGAACAGGGAAGAAGCTTTCTTT. This gives the protein CASSYSLRNREEAFF.

The sample holds one count of this clone. The J gene is TRBJ2-4, the V gene TRBV19; no definite D call. V lost 4 bases and J lost 8, with 15 bases in between. The length of the CDR3 is 14 residues. Germline CDR1 reads LNHDA; CDR2 reads SQIVND (reference sequence). This CDR3 is CASSNPPGFDIQYF. CDR3 coding DNA: TGTGCCAGTAGTAACCCGCCCGGGTTTGACATTCAGTACTTC.

This chain links TRBV11-3 with TRBJ2-3; D remains ambiguous. This CDR3 contains 13 residues. With 4 bases removed from V and 8 bases from J, the gap between germline ends came to 13 bases. Germline CDR1 reads SGHNT; CDR2 reads YENEEA. CDR3 DNA: TGTGCCAGCAGCTCCCAAGGTAGTGGTACGCAGTATTTT. It specifies CASSSQGSGTQYF.

V and J are TRBV27 and TRBJ2-2; no definite D call. The CDR3 sequence is 12 residues long. V was clipped by 6 bases and J by 7 bases, with 9 bases between them. The germline gives CDR1 MNHEY, CDR2 SMNVEV (reference sequence). CDR3 in DNA: TGTGCCAGCAGCCCGACTCGCGGGGAGCTGTTTTTT. This gives the protein CASSPTRGELFF.

This chain uses TRBV27 with TRBJ2-5, with D possibly being TRBD1 or TRBD2 (5 bases each). Per the germline V gene, CDR1 is MNHEY and CDR2 is SMNVEV (reference sequence). The CDR3 runs 15 residues. The germline V and J ends were trimmed by 0 bases and 2 bases, with 10 bases remaining between them. The CDR3 bases are TGTGCCAGCAGTTTATCGGGACCGTCACAAGAGACCCAGTACTTC. Protein product: CASSLSGPSQETQYF.

CDR3 nucleotide sequence: TGCGCCAGCAGCTCCAGGGCCGGGGCAGATACGCAGTATTTT. Translating gives CASSSRAGADTQYF. The rearrangement links TRBV5-1 to TRBJ2-3; either TRBD1 or TRBD2 may supply D (5 bases each). This CDR3 region has 14 residues. Trimming left V 3 bases short and J 4 bases short, with 12 bases between. Germline V gene data show CDR1 as SGHRS and CDR2 as YFSETQ.

This chain connects TRBV20-1 to TRBJ1-1; the D gene is possibly TRBD1 (5 bases). Trimming took off 2 bases at V and 9 bases at J, with 10 bases between the two ends. This CDR3 spans 11 amino acids. Germline V gives CDR1 DFQATT, CDR2 SNEGSKA (reference sequence). The CDR3 sequence: CSARYQGQAFF. The CDR3 DNA sequence: TGCAGTGCTAGATACCAGGGACAAGCTTTCTTT.

The chain has TRBV24-1 and TRBJ2-3, with 8 bases matching TRBD1. From germline, CDR1 is KGHDR and CDR2 SFDVKD. The J segment lost 3 bases and the V segment lost 2 bases, leaving 9 bases of the junction unmatched. This CDR3 has 17 amino acids. The CDR3 nucleotides read TGTGCCACCAGTGATTCCCCGGACAGGGAGTTAACAGATACGCAGTATTTT. This encodes CATSDSPDRELTDTQYF.

V gene TRBV28 combines with J gene TRBJ1-4; D remains unclear. V gave up 5 bases and J gave up 6 bases, with 19 bases separating them. The CDR3 runs 16 residues. Germline CDR1 reads MDHEN; CDR2 reads SYDVKM. The CDR3: CASSDPTGGVDEKLFF. The CDR3, as DNA: TGTGCCAGCAGTGACCCAACGGGCGGGGTGGATGAAAAACTGTTTTTT.

The chain links TRBV19 to TRBJ2-7; 10 positions agree with TRBD1. The CDR3 runs 15 residues. With V trimmed by 5 bases and J by 4 bases, 8 bases remained unmatched. Germline V gene data show CDR1 as LNHDA and CDR2 as SQIVND (reference sequence). The DNA for the CDR3 is TGTGCCAGTAGTGCGGGGACAGGGGAACCGTACGAGCAGTACTTC. Its protein product is CASSAGTGEPYEQYF.

This chain links TRBV30 with TRBJ2-3; D is tentatively TRBD1 or TRBD2 (5 bases each). V was pared by 3 bases and J by 5 bases, with 12 bases between. Germline CDR1 GTSNPN, CDR2 SVGIG (reference sequence). This CDR3 has 13 residues. The CDR3 sequence is CAWREGPQDTQYF. The CDR3 DNA is TGTGCCTGGAGAGAGGGGCCCCAAGATACGCAGTATTTT.

This chain uses TRBV11-2 with TRBJ1-2, with TRBD1 matching 7 bases. The CDR3 is made up of 15 amino acids. CDR1 is SGHAT, CDR2 FQNNGV, per germline. Trimming took 5 bases from V and 5 from J; bases not matched to a gene: 11. CDR3 in DNA: TGTGCCAGCAGCCCTACAGGGGCGGGGGGTTATGGCTACACCTTC. Protein product: CASSPTGAGGYGYTF.

The chain joins TRBV3-1 (or the pseudogene TRBV3-2) to TRBJ2-2, with unresolved D. CDR3 size: 11 residues. V was shortened by 3 bases and J by 4 bases, with 0 bases between the two germline ends. Germline loops: CDR1 LGHDT, CDR2 YNNKEL (reference sequence). The CDR3 coding sequence is TGTGCCAGCAGCCACACCGGGGAGCTGTTTTTT. This gives the protein CASSHTGELFF.

The rearrangement joins TRBV13 to TRBJ2-5, with 13 bases fitting TRBD2. The CDR3 runs 16 residues. Germline CDR1 PRHDT, CDR2 FYEKMQ (reference sequence). Trimming at V came to 2 bases and at J to 2 bases, leaving 2 bases not matched to a gene. CDR3 region: CASSLPGLAGQETQYF. The CDR3 DNA is TGTGCCAGCAGCTTACCGGGACTAGCGGGGCAAGAGACCCAGTACTTC.

The chain carries TRBV10-3 and TRBJ2-1, with 13 bases aligning to TRBD2. The junction had 6 bases not matched to a gene; V was cut back by 6 bases and J by 7 bases. The CDR3 has 15 residues. Germline CDR1 reads ENHRY; CDR2 reads SYGVKD. In DNA form, the CDR3 reads TGTGCCATCAGGCAACTAGCGGGGGGGCTTAATGAGCAGTTCTTC. The encoded protein is CAIRQLAGGLNEQFF.

The genes are TRBV6-5 and TRBJ2-3; tentatively, D is TRBD2 (5 bases). Germline loops: CDR1 MNHEY, CDR2 SVGAGI. With 6 bases removed from V and 6 bases from J, the gap between germline ends came to 7 bases. This CDR3 has 11 residues. The CDR3 DNA reads as TGTGCCAGCAGACTAGGGGATACGCAGTATTTT. The encoded protein is CASRLGDTQYF.

The chain carries TRBV2 and TRBJ2-3, with TRBD2 matching over 8 bases. The V and J ends lost 6 bases and 1 base, in that order; junction bases with no gene match: 3. This CDR3 comprises 14 residues. The germline V gene has CDR1 SNHLY and CDR2 FYNNEI. Written as DNA, the CDR3 is TGTGCCAGCAGGGTTAGCGGGGGCACAGATACGCAGTATTTT. The encoded protein is CASRVSGGTDTQYF.

The table lists this clone with a count of one. The J gene is TRBJ2-5, the V gene TRBV7-8; 7 nucleotides align to TRBD1. The germline V gene has CDR1 SGHVS and CDR2 FQNEAQ. The CDR3 extends over 17 amino acids. Trimming cost V 5 bases and J 0 bases; bases outside gene matches: 12. CDR3 residues: CASSGGRGLSYQETQYF. In DNA, the CDR3 is TGTGCCAGCAGCGGAGGTAGGGGGCTCTCGTACCAAGAGACCCAGTACTTC.

The chain joins TRBV5-8 to TRBJ2-7, with D unclear. The germline gives CDR1 SGHTS, CDR2 YDEGEE. This CDR3 region has 15 residues. V was cut by 3 bases and J by 0 bases, with 13 bases left in between. CDR3 amino acids: CASSSPAPSSYEQYF. CDR3 coding DNA: TGTGCCAGCAGCTCCCCGGCACCTAGCTCCTACGAGCAGTACTTC.

V is TRBV6-5 and J is TRBJ1-2, with 10 positions matching TRBD1. J was trimmed by 3 bases and V by 3 bases; bases with no gene match: 4. Germline CDR1 is MNHEY and CDR2 is SVGAGI. The CDR3 consists of 15 residues. CDR3 sequence: CASSYVGTGDYGYTF. CDR3 bases: TGTGCCAGCAGTTATGTCGGGACAGGGGACTATGGCTACACCTTC.

The V and J genes are TRBV4-3 and TRBJ2-7; 9 bases fit TRBD1. The ends lost 6 bases at V and 3 bases at J; junction bases unmatched: 6. This CDR3 comprises 14 residues. Looked up from germline, CDR1 is LGHNA and CDR2 is YSLEER. CDR3: CASRPGQGSYEQYF. CDR3 sequence (DNA): TGCGCCAGCAGACCCGGACAGGGGAGCTACGAGCAGTACTTC.

The rearrangement uses TRBV29-1 and TRBJ2-5; D gene unclear. Trimming cost V 7 bases and J 1 base, with 4 bases left between them. The CDR3 runs 10 residues. Germline V gives CDR1 SQVTM, CDR2 ANQGSEA. For the CDR3, the DNA is TGCAGCGCAAGCCAAGAGACCCAGTACTTC. Amino acids: CSASQETQYF.

The chain is built from TRBV12-3 or TRBV12-4 and TRBJ2-2; D is possibly TRBD1 or TRBD2 (5 bases each). Trimming left V 3 bases short and J 6 bases short, with 8 bases between. The CDR3 runs 13 residues. The CDR3 region has the DNA TGTGCCAGCAGTTTCATGGGACCCGGGGAGCTGTTTTTT. This encodes CASSFMGPGELFF.

V usage is TRBV15 and J usage is TRBJ2-3; 9 bases line up with TRBD2. Per germline, CDR1 LNHNV and CDR2 YYDKDF (reference sequence). CDR3 length equals 17 residues. The V and J ends lost 5 bases and 0 bases, in that order; junction bases with no gene match: 9. The CDR3 sequence: CATSAQGGGGSTDTQYF. The CDR3 bases are TGTGCCACCAGCGCCCAGGGCGGGGGGGGTAGCACAGATACGCAGTATTTT.

J is TRBJ2-1 and V is TRBV4-1; D call uncertain. The CDR3 has 14 amino acids. Trimming cost V 2 bases and J 4 bases, with 9 bases left between them. Germline V gene data show CDR1 as MGHRA and CDR2 as YSYEKL. In DNA form, the CDR3 reads TGCGCCAGCAGCCAAACCGGCGGTTACAATGAGCAGTTCTTC. The encoded protein is CASSQTGGYNEQFF.

This clone was detected only once. The chain uses TRBV6-4 and TRBJ2-1, with 8 bases matching TRBD2. CDR3 size: 13 residues. Germline V gene sequence: CDR1 MRHNA, CDR2 SNTAGT. Trimming cost V 4 bases and J 6 bases; bases outside gene matches: 2. CDR3 amino acids: CASSVGTSNEQFF. The CDR3 DNA reads as TGTGCCAGCAGTGTCGGGACTAGCAATGAGCAGTTCTTC.